Sequencing of this T cell receptor beta chain was carried out in a study of beta chain features in type 1 diabetes. CDR1 is MNHEY and CDR2 is SVGAGI in the germline V gene. CDR3 length: 14 residues. V lost 2 bases to trimming and J lost 3 bases, with 10 bases between them. All of the isolated RNA was reverse transcribed, so expressed TCRB transcripts were sequenced. Naive, central memory and regulatory T cell samples produced a mean of approximately 3.9 million reads. Sequenced by immunoSEQ multiplex PCR; TCRdb stores in-frame clones only, minus some. Here the sample spans about 300,000 clones, about 7.8% being singletons. Concerning this clone itself: Its specificity is unknown.

Study-wide results and caveats: cDNA sequencing could over-represent cells with high TCR expression.

This chain connects TRBV6-5 to TRBJ1-2; D not certain. The sequence derives from a young woman in good health. What was sequenced was central memory CD4+ T cells from blood. CDR3 loop: CASSYRTEYYGYTF. CDR3 nucleotides: TGTGCCAGCAGTTACCGGACGGAGTACTATGGCTACACCTTC.